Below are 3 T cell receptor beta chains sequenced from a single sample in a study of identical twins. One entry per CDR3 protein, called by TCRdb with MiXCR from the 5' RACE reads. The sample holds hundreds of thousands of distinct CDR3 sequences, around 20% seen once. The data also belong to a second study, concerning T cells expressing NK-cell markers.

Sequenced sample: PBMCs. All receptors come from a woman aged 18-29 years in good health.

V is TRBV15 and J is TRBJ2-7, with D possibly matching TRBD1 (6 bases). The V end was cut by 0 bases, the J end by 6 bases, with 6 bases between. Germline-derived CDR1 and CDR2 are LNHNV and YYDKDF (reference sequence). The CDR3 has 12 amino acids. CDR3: CATSREGGEQYF. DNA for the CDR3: TGTGCCACCAGCAGAGAAGGGGGCGAGCAGTACTTC.

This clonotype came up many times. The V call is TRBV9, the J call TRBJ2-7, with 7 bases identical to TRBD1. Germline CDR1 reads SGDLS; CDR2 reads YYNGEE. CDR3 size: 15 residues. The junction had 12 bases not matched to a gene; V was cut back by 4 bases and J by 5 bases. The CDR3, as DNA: TGTGCCAGCAGCTTGGGGTGGGACAGTGGTCACGAGCAGTACTTC. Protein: CASSLGWDSGHEQYF.

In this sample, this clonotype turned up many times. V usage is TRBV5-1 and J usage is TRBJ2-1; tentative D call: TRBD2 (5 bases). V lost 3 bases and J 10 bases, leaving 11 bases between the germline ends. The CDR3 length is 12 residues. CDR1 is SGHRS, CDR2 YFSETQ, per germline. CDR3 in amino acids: CASSWTRGEQFF. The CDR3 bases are TGCGCCAGCAGCTGGACTCGAGGGGAGCAGTTCTTC.